Listed here are 20 T cell receptor beta chains from one sample, sequenced in a study of molecular identifiers for immune sequencing clone quantification. In TCRdb, the PCR reads were re-called with MiXCR into one record per CDR3 protein. The sample includes just over 40,000 distinct CDR3 sequences, about 18% of them seen just once. Sequenced input: naive CD8+ T cells from blood, with Jurkat cell RNA spiked in. Subset given: FACS-sorted CD8+CD4-CCR7+CD45RA+ naive T cells. These TCRs come from a human donor in good health. Some libraries in this study had Jurkat cell RNA spiked in.

This clonotype was found many times. The chain combines TRBV9 with TRBJ2-1, with 10 bases fitting TRBD2. Per germline, CDR1 SGDLS and CDR2 YYNGEE. With V trimmed by 2 bases and J by 3 bases, 11 bases remained unmatched. The CDR3 runs to 18 residues. In DNA, the CDR3 is TGTGCCAGCAGCGTCCCAGGGGAAGCGGGAGGGATCTACAATGAGCAGTTCTTC. This translates into CASSVPGEAGGIYNEQFF.

This clonotype showed up just once. The chain links TRBV27 to TRBJ1-1; tentative D call: TRBD1 (6 bases). Trimming shortened V by 4 bases and J by 4 bases, and 10 bases separated the two germline ends. From germline, CDR1 is MNHEY and CDR2 SMNVEV (reference sequence). The length of the CDR3 is 13 residues. CDR3 sequence (DNA): TGTGCCAGCAGTTGGGACACTCGCACTGAAGCTTTCTTT. This translates into CASSWDTRTEAFF.

This clonotype was seen many times. The chain has TRBV12-3 or TRBV12-4 and TRBJ1-5; D might be TRBD1 (5 bases). The CDR3 has 12 residues. The V gene lost 5 bases and the J gene lost 8 bases, with 10 bases spanning the gap. Here the CDR3 DNA reads TGTGCCAGCAGTACCTGGGGGGAGCCCCAGCATTTT. The encoded protein is CASSTWGEPQHF.

CDR3 in amino acids: CSAATGTGQDEQYF. The CDR3 nucleotides read TGCAGTGCAGCCACCGGGACAGGGCAAGACGAGCAGTACTTC. V is TRBV20-1 and J is TRBJ2-7; the match to TRBD1 covers 9 bases. V shed 6 bases, J shed 5 bases, and the junction held 11 bases outside the gene matches. The CDR3 is made up of 14 amino acids. Germline assignment: CDR1 DFQATT and CDR2 SNEGSKA (reference sequence).

The CDR3 DNA reads TGTGCCAGCAGTGAAGCCGCACCTGAGCAGTTCTTC. It is translated as CASSEAAPEQFF. The chain employs TRBV2 and TRBJ2-1; D not certain. V dropped 0 bases and J dropped 9 bases, with 6 bases sitting between them. From germline, CDR1 is SNHLY and CDR2 FYNNEI. The CDR3 length is 12 residues.

Notes on this clonotype: A read error may produce the germline difference seen at one junction end. This chain uses TRBV28 with TRBJ2-5; 10 positions match TRBD1. The germline V gene encodes CDR1 MDHEN and CDR2 SYDVKM. The CDR3 contains 12 residues. CDR3 in amino acids: CASRGTGATQYF. CDR3 sequence (DNA): TGTGCTAGCAGGGGGACAGGGGCCACCCAGTACTTT.

The rearrangement uses TRBV6-6 and TRBJ1-1, with 7 bases aligning to TRBD1. The CDR3 has 13 residues. Germline CDR1 is MNHNY and CDR2 is SVGAGI (reference sequence). The ends lost 10 bases at V and 4 bases at J; junction bases unmatched: 9. CDR3 DNA sequence: TGTGCCACCACAACAGGGGTAGGCACTGAAGCTTTCTTT. Its translation is CATTTGVGTEAFF.

CDR3 protein: CASSLLALLAKNIQYF. In nucleotides, the CDR3 is TGTGCCAGCAGTTTACTAGCGCTCCTAGCCAAAAACATTCAGTACTTC. The chain carries TRBV27 and TRBJ2-4; D is perhaps TRBD2 (6 bases). Germline assignment: CDR1 MNHEY and CDR2 SMNVEV (reference sequence). V lost 2 bases and J 0 bases, leaving 11 bases between the germline ends. The CDR3 is 16 amino acids.

This clonotype was counted many times. The chain has TRBV25-1 and TRBJ1-1, with TRBD1 as a possible D gene (5 bases). Germline CDR1 MGHDK, CDR2 SYGVNS. V lost 5 bases, J lost 1 base, and 8 bases lay in between. CDR3 size: 13 residues. The CDR3 region has the DNA TGTGCCAGCAGTAGCGGGACGAACACTGAAGCTTTCTTT. Encoded protein: CASSSGTNTEAFF.

The V gene is TRBV28, the J gene TRBJ2-1, with 11 bases matching TRBD2. The germline gives CDR1 MDHEN, CDR2 SYDVKM. V was pared by 0 bases and J by 4 bases, with 5 bases of the junction left unmatched. This CDR3 comprises 17 residues. CDR3 coding DNA: TGTGCCAGCAGTTTATGGCTAGCGGGAGGAGGGTACAATGAGCAGTTCTTC. Its protein product is CASSLWLAGGGYNEQFF.

This clonotype was recorded many times. The J gene is TRBJ1-2, the V gene TRBV2; 7 bases map to TRBD1. Germline V CDR1 and CDR2: SNHLY, FYNNEI. The CDR3 is 15 residues long. V gave up 2 bases and J gave up 3 bases; unmatched junction bases: 6. As DNA, the CDR3 is TGTGCCAGCAGTGAATTAGGGGGCCTCGACTATGGCTACACCTTC. Amino acid sequence: CASSELGGLDYGYTF.

This clonotype occurred many times. This chain uses TRBV19 with TRBJ1-5; D is undetermined. Germline assignment: CDR1 LNHDA and CDR2 SQIVND (reference sequence). V was cut by 6 bases and J by 2 bases, with 14 bases left in between. The CDR3 runs to 15 residues. In nucleotides, the CDR3 is TGTGCCAGTAGGGCCCTAGCGGGCCGCAATCAGCCCCAGCATTTT. Protein sequence: CASRALAGRNQPQHF.

The J gene is TRBJ2-2, the V gene TRBV14; D possibly matches TRBD1 or TRBD2 (7 bases each). V was clipped by 3 bases and J by 6 bases, with 20 bases between them. The CDR3 covers 17 residues. The V gene's germline CDR1 is SGHDN and CDR2 FVKESK. In DNA form, the CDR3 reads TGTGCCAGCAGCCATGAGCGGGACAGCGAGTGGGCCGGGGAGCTGTTTTTT. This gives the protein CASSHERDSEWAGELFF.

The sample holds many counts of this clonotype. The chain employs TRBV7-9 and TRBJ2-1, with no clear D. CDR1 SEHNR and CDR2 FQNEAQ come from the germline V gene (reference sequence). Trimming cost V 1 base and J 4 bases, with 17 bases left between them. The length of the CDR3 is 17 residues. The CDR3 loop is CASSLEVRVQGYNEQFF. Here the CDR3 DNA reads TGTGCCAGCAGCTTAGAAGTGCGTGTCCAAGGATACAATGAGCAGTTCTTC. Full variable domain (missing parts from reference TRBV7-9 and TRBJ2-1): DTGVSQNPRHKITKRGQNVTFRCDPISEHNRLYWYRQTLGQGPEFLTYFQNEAQLEKSRLLSDRFSAERPKGSFSTLEIQRTEQGDSAMYLCASSLEVRVQGYNEQFFGPGTRLTVL.

This clonotype was observed many times. The chain couples TRBV7-2 to TRBJ2-1; TRBD1 matches 12 bases. Unmatched junction bases numbered 6, after V lost 0 bases and J lost 9 bases. This CDR3 has 16 residues. Per germline, CDR1 SGHTA and CDR2 FQGNSA. CDR3 in DNA: TGTGCCAGCAGCTTAGCGCTGGGGACAGGGGGCGTTGAGCAGTTCTTC. Translated, it gives CASSLALGTGGVEQFF.

For this clonotype: One base away lies a much larger clone, so this may be a sequencing read error. The chain couples TRBV10-3 to TRBJ2-1; possibly TRBD2 for D (6 bases). Germline V gene data show CDR1 as ENHRY and CDR2 as SYGVKD. CDR3 length equals 15 residues. The chain's CDR3 is CAISEYRETYNERFF. The DNA for the CDR3 is TGTGCCATCAGTGAGTACCGGGAGACCTACAATGAGCGGTTCTTC.

This clonotype was seen at least ten times. This sequence joins TRBV13 and TRBJ2-2; D uncertain. From germline, CDR1 is PRHDT and CDR2 FYEKMQ (reference sequence). Trimming left V 5 bases short and J 4 bases short, with 5 bases between. The CDR3 sequence is 12 residues long. The CDR3 DNA follows: TGTGCCAGCAGCCCCGCCACCGGGGAGCTGTTTTTT. As protein: CASSPATGELFF.

This clonotype appeared many times. The rearrangement joins TRBV12-3 or TRBV12-4 to TRBJ1-5; maybe TRBD1 (5 bases). The CDR3 length is 14 residues. V was trimmed by 3 bases and J by 5 bases, leaving 11 bases between them. The DNA of the CDR3 is TGTGCCAGCAGTTTCTGGGGGACGGATCAGCCCCAGCATTTT. This encodes CASSFWGTDQPQHF.

The CDR3 DNA reads as TGCAGTGCTAGTTGGGCGGAGCCGTATACGCAGTATTTT. This sequence encodes CSASWAEPYTQYF. The gene calls are TRBV20-1 and TRBJ2-3, with D uncertain. The germline V gene encodes CDR1 DFQATT and CDR2 SNEGSKA (reference sequence). V was pared by 3 bases and J by 7 bases, with 14 bases between. The CDR3 is made up of 13 amino acids.

This clonotype was counted many times. Here the CDR3 reads CASSQAYSDSSYEQYF. DNA for the CDR3: TGCGCCAGCAGCCAAGCATACTCTGACAGCTCCTACGAGCAGTACTTC. The rearrangement uses TRBV4-1 and TRBJ2-7; TRBD1 might be the D (5 bases). Trimming took 1 base from V and 0 from J, leaving 13 bases between them. The germline V gene encodes CDR1 MGHRA and CDR2 YSYEKL. CDR3 length: 16 amino acids.